The 22 T cell receptor beta chains presented below share a single source sample, sequenced in a study of siplizumab effects on memory and regulatory T cells. Assay: immunoSEQ multiplex PCR; the TCRdb copy retains only in-frame clones and omits some. The sample has more than 95,000 clones; about 95% are singletons. Sequencing used non-Treg CD4+ T cells sorted from blood. These TCRs come from a human donor in good health.

The chain is built from TRBV2 and TRBJ1-4; D remains unclear. Between the trimmed V and J ends, which lost 4 bases and 4 bases, there was a span of 7 bases. Germline CDR1 and CDR2: SNHLY and FYNNEI. The CDR3 covers 13 residues. Here the CDR3 DNA reads TGTGCCAGCAGTGGGTTTTTTAATGAAAAACTGTTTTTT. Translation: CASSGFFNEKLFF.

This clone was found once. This chain joins TRBV6-6 and TRBJ2-3; 7 bases match TRBD2. V shed 2 bases and J 4 bases; nucleotides not matched to a gene: 6. CDR3 size: 15 residues. CDR1 is MNHNY and CDR2 is SVGAGI in the germline V gene (reference sequence). The CDR3 DNA reads TGTGCCAGCAGTTACCCCGGGGGAGGGCCAGATACGCAGTATTTT. Translation gives CASSYPGGGPDTQYF.

The V gene is TRBV4-1, the J gene TRBJ2-5, with D tentatively TRBD1 or TRBD2 (6 bases each). With 4 bases removed from V and 5 bases from J, the gap between germline ends came to 14 bases. The CDR3 length is 14 residues. Germline V CDR1 and CDR2: MGHRA, YSYEKL. CDR3 protein: CASSPVGGWETQYF. The DNA for the CDR3 is TGCGCCAGCAGCCCCGTGGGGGGCTGGGAGACCCAGTACTTC.

This chain joins TRBV5-1 and TRBJ2-5; D could derive from TRBD1 or TRBD2 (5 bases each). The CDR3 loop spans 15 amino acids. V shed 0 bases and J shed 5 bases, with 14 bases lying between them. Germline lookup yields CDR1 SGHRS and CDR2 YFSETQ. CDR3 nucleotide sequence: TGCGCCAGCAGCTTGGACGGGGCTAAATGGGAGACCCAGTACTTC. It translates to CASSLDGAKWETQYF.

V usage is TRBV5-1 and J usage is TRBJ2-6; tentatively, D is TRBD1 (5 bases). CDR1 is SGHRS and CDR2 is YFSETQ in the germline V gene. V was trimmed by 4 bases and J by 0 bases, leaving 11 bases between them. The CDR3 spans 16 residues. CDR3 in amino acids: CASSLDISSGANVLTF. CDR3 in DNA: TGCGCCAGCAGCCTGGACATCTCCTCTGGGGCCAACGTCCTGACTTTC.

CDR3 in amino acids: CASSSRTGLHSGANVLTF. The CDR3 DNA sequence: TGTGCCAGCAGTTCCCGGACGGGACTTCACTCTGGGGCCAACGTCCTGACTTTC. This chain connects TRBV27 to TRBJ2-6; a possible D gene is TRBD2 (6 bases). The V end lost 4 bases, the J end lost 0 bases, and 16 bases lay between the germline ends. CDR1 and CDR2 (germline): MNHEY, SMNVEV (reference sequence). CDR3 length: 18 amino acids.

The gene calls are TRBV27 and TRBJ2-1; TRBD2 matches at 8 bases. J lost 6 bases, V lost 2 bases, and 6 bases had no gene match. Germline V lookup: CDR1 MNHEY, CDR2 SMNVEV (reference sequence). This CDR3 has 15 residues. The CDR3 here is CASSLLGLAINEQFF. For the CDR3, the DNA is TGTGCCAGCAGTTTACTAGGACTAGCAATCAATGAGCAGTTCTTC.

The chain joins TRBV30 to TRBJ1-6; possible D gene TRBD1, 6 bases. Germline V lookup: CDR1 GTSNPN, CDR2 SVGIG (reference sequence). V was pared by 5 bases and J by 7 bases, with 12 bases between. This CDR3 is 13 amino acids long. The CDR3 region is CAWLQGKNSPLHF. For the CDR3, the DNA is TGTGCCTGGCTACAGGGAAAGAATTCACCCCTCCACTTT.

Here the CDR3 DNA reads TGTGCCAGCAGCCCGGACAGGGGTGAAAAACTGTTTTTT. This encodes CASSPDRGEKLFF. The J gene is TRBJ1-4, the V gene TRBV5-6; 9 nucleotides line up with TRBD1. Trimming at V came to 4 bases and at J to 7 bases, leaving 2 bases not matched to a gene. CDR3 length equals 13 residues. Germline CDR1 is SGHDT and CDR2 is YYEEEE. Together with reference TRBV5-6 and TRBJ1-4, the CDR3 gives the full variable domain: DAGVTQSPTHLIKTRGQQVTLRCSPKSGHDTVSWYQQALGQGPQFIFQYYEEEERQRGNFPDRFSGHQFPNYSSELNVNALLLGDSALYLCASSPDRGEKLFFGSGTQLSVL.

This chain links TRBV29-1 with TRBJ2-2; D not resolved. Deletions cut 3 bases from V and 6 bases from J, with 8 bases between. The germline V gene encodes CDR1 SQVTM and CDR2 ANQGSEA. This CDR3 region has 12 residues. CDR3 bases: TGCAGCGTTGAGAACGATTCCGGGGAGCTGTTTTTT. This gives the protein CSVENDSGELFF.

This CDR3 reads CASSPLAGSNEKLFF. The CDR3 DNA reads as TGTGCCAGCTCACCACTGGCAGGGTCTAATGAAAAACTGTTTTTT. V and J are TRBV18 and TRBJ1-4; a possible D gene is TRBD1 (5 bases). The germline V and J ends were trimmed by 1 base and 3 bases, with 9 bases remaining between them. The CDR3 has 15 residues. Looked up from germline, CDR1 is KGHSH and CDR2 is LQKENI. Full variable domain (rest looked up from reference TRBV18 and TRBJ1-4): NAGVMQNPRHLVRRRGQEARLRCSPMKGHSHVYWYRQLPEEGLKFMVYLQKENIIDESGMPKERFSAEFPKEGPSILRIQQVVRGDSAAYFCASSPLAGSNEKLFFGSGTQLSVL.

V is TRBV11-2 and J is TRBJ1-2; 7 nucleotides agree with TRBD1. Germline trimming cut 5 bases from V and 0 bases from J; bases unmatched to any gene: 3. CDR1 is SGHAT, CDR2 FQNNGV, per germline. The CDR3 runs to 14 residues. The CDR3 sequence: CASSADRSNYGYTF. CDR3 nucleotides: TGTGCCAGCAGCGCGGACAGGTCTAACTATGGCTACACCTTC.

The CDR3 DNA sequence: TGCGCCAGCAGCTTGGGTCCTATAATAAACAATGAGCAGTTCTTC. This codes for CASSLGPIINNEQFF. The rearrangement uses TRBV5-1 and TRBJ2-1; D is unresolved. The germline CDR1 and CDR2 sequences are SGHRS and YFSETQ. V was clipped by 0 bases and J by 5 bases, with 12 bases between them. The CDR3 has 15 residues. The whole variable domain, filled in from reference TRBV5-1 and TRBJ2-1, reads KAGVTQTPRYLIKTRGQQVTLSCSPISGHRSVSWYQQTPGQGLQFLFEYFSETQRNKGNFPGRFSGRQFSNSRSEMNVSTLELGDSALYLCASSLGPIINNEQFFGPGTRLTVL.

In regard to this clone: The same CDR3 also results from other DNA sequences found in this sample. The V and J genes are TRBV9 and TRBJ2-3; D is perhaps TRBD1 (5 bases). Germline CDR1 is SGDLS and CDR2 is YYNGEE. CDR3 length equals 13 residues. Trimming left V 0 bases short and J 6 bases short, with 8 bases between. The DNA for the CDR3 is TGTGCCAGCAGCGTAGCAGGGAAGGATACGCAGTATTTT. This sequence encodes CASSVAGKDTQYF.

J is TRBJ2-7 and V is TRBV6-1, with D uncertain. This CDR3 is 12 amino acids long. Germline loops: CDR1 MNHNS, CDR2 SASEGT. V was pared by 0 bases and J by 5 bases, with 5 bases between. CDR3 sequence: CASSEAGNEQYF. Here the CDR3 DNA reads TGTGCCAGCAGTGAAGCAGGGAACGAGCAGTACTTC.

The chain combines TRBV2 with TRBJ1-5; D is unclear. Trimming pared 3 bases from V and 0 bases from J, leaving 9 bases between. This CDR3 has 15 residues. Germline V gene sequence: CDR1 SNHLY, CDR2 FYNNEI. The CDR3 reads CASSEVIFSNQPQHF. The CDR3 DNA sequence: TGTGCCAGCAGTGAGGTAATTTTTAGCAATCAGCCCCAGCATTTT. Supplemented by reference TRBV2 and TRBJ1-5, the full variable domain reads EPEVTQTPSHQVTQMGQEVILRCVPISNHLYFYWYRQILGQKVEFLVSFYNNEISEKSEIFDDQFSVERPDGSNFTLKIRSTKLEDSAMYFCASSEVIFSNQPQHFGDGTRLSIL.

The V gene is TRBV6-6, the J gene TRBJ1-6; D unclear. CDR3 length equals 14 residues. Germline values: CDR1 MNHNY, CDR2 SVGAGI (reference sequence). V lost 6 bases and J 3 bases, leaving 9 bases between the germline ends. The CDR3 sequence is CASSPLSYNSPLHF. CDR3 in DNA: TGTGCCAGCAGCCCATTGAGCTATAATTCACCCCTCCACTTT.

The V and J genes are TRBV6-5 and TRBJ2-6; no reliable D call. The germline gives CDR1 MNHEY, CDR2 SVGAGI. This CDR3 spans 15 amino acids. Trimming shortened V by 0 bases and J by 1 base, and 4 bases separated the two germline ends. The DNA of the CDR3 is TGTGCCAGCAGTTACTCCGGATCTGGGGCCAACGTCCTGACTTTC. Its translation is CASSYSGSGANVLTF.

The chain combines TRBV25-1 with TRBJ1-1; D not certain. Trimming removed 5 bases from V and 0 bases from J, with 7 bases in between. Per germline, CDR1 MGHDK and CDR2 SYGVNS. The CDR3 runs to 13 residues. CDR3 residues: CASSFALNTEAFF. In DNA, the CDR3 is TGTGCCAGCAGTTTTGCTTTGAACACTGAAGCTTTCTTT.

This sequence joins TRBV5-6 and TRBJ1-3, with TRBD1 as a possible D gene (5 bases). The germline V gene has CDR1 SGHDT and CDR2 YYEEEE. V lost 3 bases and J 0 bases, leaving 16 bases between the germline ends. The CDR3 totals 17 residues. The CDR3 sequence is CASSWEGTASSGNTIYF. The CDR3 bases are TGTGCCAGCAGCTGGGAGGGGACCGCGAGCTCTGGAAACACCATATATTTT. Complete variable domain (other parts from reference TRBV5-6 and TRBJ1-3): DAGVTQSPTHLIKTRGQQVTLRCSPKSGHDTVSWYQQALGQGPQFIFQYYEEEERQRGNFPDRFSGHQFPNYSSELNVNALLLGDSALYLCASSWEGTASSGNTIYFGEGSWLTVV.

This clone showed up just once. The gene calls are TRBV5-1 and TRBJ2-5; 10 positions match TRBD2. Germline CDR1 SGHRS, CDR2 YFSETQ. This CDR3 has 17 residues. With 0 bases clipped from V and 2 bases from J, the junction kept 7 bases outside the gene matches. In nucleotides, the CDR3 is TGCGCCAGCAGCTTGGTGACTCTAGCGGGAGTACAAGAGACCCAGTACTTC. Its protein is CASSLVTLAGVQETQYF.

The CDR3, as DNA: TGTGCCAGCAGCTTCGCGGAGATCACAGATACGCAGTATTTT. Its protein product is CASSFAEITDTQYF. V is TRBV7-2 and J is TRBJ2-3; D remains ambiguous. The CDR3 length is 14 residues. The germline V gene has CDR1 SGHTA and CDR2 FQGNSA. Trimming took off 3 bases at V and 2 bases at J, with 9 bases between the two ends.